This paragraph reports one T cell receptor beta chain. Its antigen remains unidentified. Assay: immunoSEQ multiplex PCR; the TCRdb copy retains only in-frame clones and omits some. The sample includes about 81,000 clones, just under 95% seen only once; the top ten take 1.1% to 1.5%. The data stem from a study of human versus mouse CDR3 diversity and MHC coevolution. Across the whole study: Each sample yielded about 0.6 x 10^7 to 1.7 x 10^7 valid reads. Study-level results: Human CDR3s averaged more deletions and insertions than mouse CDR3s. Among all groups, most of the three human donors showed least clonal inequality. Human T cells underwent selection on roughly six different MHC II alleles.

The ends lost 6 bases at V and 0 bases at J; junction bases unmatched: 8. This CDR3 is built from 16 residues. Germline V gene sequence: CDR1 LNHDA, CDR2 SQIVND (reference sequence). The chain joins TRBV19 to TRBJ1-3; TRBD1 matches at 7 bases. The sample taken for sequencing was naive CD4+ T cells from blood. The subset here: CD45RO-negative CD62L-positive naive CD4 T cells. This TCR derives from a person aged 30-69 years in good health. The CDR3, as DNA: TGTGCCAGTAGCCTGCAGGGGGACGACTCTGGAAACACCATATATTTT. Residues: CASSLQGDDSGNTIYF.